These T cell receptor beta chains were read from a single sample in a study of blood T cells in healthy people across ages. TCRdb redid the calling of the 5' RACE reads with MiXCR, one entry per CDR3 protein. The sample lists about a million distinct CDR3 sequences, 35% to 45% seen once, with about 12% in the top ten. Sequences were obtained from blood. The receptors shown here come from a man aged 18 to 30 in good health. The conserved cysteine and the conserved F or W are not part of the CDR3 here. The order of the fields is CDR3 length, clone size, V gene, J gene, CDR3 protein. Where a row states a size, it is once, few, many or the class of an expanded clone; other rows omit it.

14,.,TRBV7-9,TRBJ2-7,ASSGDWADSIDEQY
15,.,TRBV4-1,TRBJ2-2,ASSQDPSGGMSGELF
12,.,TRBV20-1,TRBJ1-5,SARKGTANQPQH
13,.,TRBV12-3/TRBV12-4,TRBJ2-3,ASSLSGGLPTTQY
14,.,TRBV5-1,TRBJ2-3,ASSLGPGLASDTQY
11,few,TRBV2,TRBJ2-4,ASSETGGVIQY
12,.,TRBV7-2,TRBJ1-1,ASSGGQSGTEAF
13,few,TRBV6-2/TRBV6-3,TRBJ2-4,ASSSQGTVKNIQY
14,.,TRBV29-1,TRBJ2-3,SVEDRVVSSTDTQY
13,.,TRBV4-3,TRBJ1-2,ASSHTRGGERGYT
14,few,TRBV29-1,TRBJ2-2,SAFGTSASNTGELF
12,.,TRBV20-1,TRBJ1-4,SARAGRGHEKLF
13,few,TRBV5-1,TRBJ2-7,ASSPSTQKTYEQY
14,.,TRBV7-2,TRBJ2-3,ASSLGLAGGADTQY
13,few,TRBV11-2,TRBJ1-5,ASSLTPGTGQPQH
12,.,TRBV21-1,TRBJ2-7,ASSNSAGHYEQY
13,.,TRBV5-6,TRBJ2-5,ASSPSGGPRGTQY
15,.,TRBV5-1,TRBJ2-1,ASTRNADPGQLYEQF
16,few,TRBV4-2,TRBJ1-1,ASSQGGGADTQNTEAF
13,few,TRBV9,TRBJ2-3,ASSVVSGGADTQY
14,few,TRBV18,TRBJ2-3,ASSPPGRPGGDTQY
13,few,TRBV4-1,TRBJ1-5,ASSQPGQRNQPQH
15,.,TRBV6-7,TRBJ1-5,ASSYSWGRYLNQPQH
11,.,TRBV20-1,TRBJ1-1,SAWRNAGTEAF
13,few,TRBV7-3,TRBJ1-1,ASSVTRGEETEAF
12,.,TRBV5-1,TRBJ1-4,ASSRTGFNEKLF
14,.,TRBV4-2,TRBJ2-3,ASSQEVVENTDTQY
14,few,TRBV6-1,TRBJ1-6,ASSDLWTGANSPLH
12,few,TRBV7-9,TRBJ2-1,ASVTSISHNEQF
12,.,TRBV7-9,.,ASSLVAGGETQY
14,few,TRBV20-1,TRBJ2-1,SARGEEGLVLAEQF